Given below is one TCR beta chain in context. TCRbeta libraries were built with three rounds of nested PCR, modified from ARM-PCR. TCRdb itself ran the multiplex PCR reads through MiXCR, one entry per CDR3 protein. In the table there are around 100,000 distinct CDR3 sequences, 60% to 80% of which are singletons. The sample belongs to a study of tumor and adjacent non-tumor tissue in lung cancer. Study-wide context: On average, productive TCRbeta reads reached about 4.17 million per sample.

No cell sorting was done before RNA was extracted from the tissue. Distant lung tissue was collected more than 3 cm away from the tumor edge. This CDR3 is built from 15 residues. Germline V gene lookup returns CDR1 SGHRS and CDR2 YFSETQ. The germline V and J ends were trimmed by 4 bases and 0 bases, with 13 bases remaining between them. Sequencing was done on a sample of distant non-tumor lung tissue. The origin of this receptor is a man aged 30 to 45 with non-small cell lung cancer. V is TRBV5-1 and J is TRBJ1-1; D gene ambiguous. For the CDR3, the DNA is TGCGCCAGCAGCCCCTCGACCGGGATGAACACTGAAGCTTTCTTT. Protein: CASSPSTGMNTEAFF.